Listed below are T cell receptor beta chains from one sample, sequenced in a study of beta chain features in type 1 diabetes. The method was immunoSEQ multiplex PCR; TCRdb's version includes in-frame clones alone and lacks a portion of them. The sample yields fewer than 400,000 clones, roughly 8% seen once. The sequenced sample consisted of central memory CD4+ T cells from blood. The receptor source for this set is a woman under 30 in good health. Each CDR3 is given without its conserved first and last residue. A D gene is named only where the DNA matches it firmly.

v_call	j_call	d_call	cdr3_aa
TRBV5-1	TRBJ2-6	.	ASSEHISGANVLT
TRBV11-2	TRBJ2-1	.	ASSSIRLRSEQF
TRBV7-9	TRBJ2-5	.	ASSLGPYQETQY
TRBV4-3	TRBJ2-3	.	ASSQGSDTDTQY
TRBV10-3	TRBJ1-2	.	AIRAQGHGYGYT
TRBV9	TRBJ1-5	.	ASSNSNQPQH
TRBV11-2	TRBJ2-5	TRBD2	ASSFTSGMEETQY
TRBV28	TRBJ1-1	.	ASSLVNTEAF
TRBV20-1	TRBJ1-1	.	SAHGNEAF
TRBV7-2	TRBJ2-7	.	ASRGPGDYEQY
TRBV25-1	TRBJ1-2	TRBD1	ASRDGQGRGSYGYT
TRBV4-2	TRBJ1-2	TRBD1	ASSQQGQGNYGYT
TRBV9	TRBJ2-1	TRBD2	ASSVSLAGEGYEQF
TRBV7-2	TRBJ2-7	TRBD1	ASSLWTGLSYEQY
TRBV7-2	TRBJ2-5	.	ASSLVASFAETQY
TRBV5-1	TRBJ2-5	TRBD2	ASSFGLAIETQY
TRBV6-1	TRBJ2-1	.	ASSLGLNNEQF
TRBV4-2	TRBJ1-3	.	ASSQDSSGNTIY
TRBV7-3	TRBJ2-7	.	ASSLMAQLYEQY
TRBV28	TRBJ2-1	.	ASSFQSSYNEQF
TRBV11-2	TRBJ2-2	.	ASSLGLSNTGELF
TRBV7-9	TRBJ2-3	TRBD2	ASSRRIAGLSTDTQY
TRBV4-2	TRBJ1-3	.	ASSQDLHSTIY